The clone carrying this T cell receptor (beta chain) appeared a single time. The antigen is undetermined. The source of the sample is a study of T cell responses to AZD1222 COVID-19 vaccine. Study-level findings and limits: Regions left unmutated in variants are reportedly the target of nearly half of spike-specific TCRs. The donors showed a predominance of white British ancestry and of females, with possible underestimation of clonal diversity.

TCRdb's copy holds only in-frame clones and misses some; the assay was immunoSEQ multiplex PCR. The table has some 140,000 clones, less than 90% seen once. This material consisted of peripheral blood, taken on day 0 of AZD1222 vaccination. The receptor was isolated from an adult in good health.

DNA of the CDR3: TGTGCCAGCAGCCAAGGAGGAGGTCGGGTTTATGGCTACACCTTC. Protein sequence: CASSQGGGRVYGYTF. The chain recombines TRBV3-1 (or the pseudogene TRBV3-2) with TRBJ1-2, with D unclear. Trimming stripped 1 base from V and 5 bases from J, with 14 bases between. The CDR3 is made up of 15 amino acids. Per germline, CDR1 LGHDT and CDR2 YNNKEL (reference sequence).